The rows below give T cell receptor beta chains drawn from one sample of a study of response to subunit inactivated influenza vaccine. TCRdb reprocessed the RT-PCR reads via MiXCR and lists one record per CDR3 protein. The sample lists 500,000 to 550,000 distinct CDR3 sequences; around a quarter were seen once. These same data were also listed under a study on T cells expressing NK-cell markers.

The specimen was CD4+ T cells sorted from PBMCs, collected less than 13 days after vaccination. These receptors all come from a middle-aged man who received an inactivated influenza vaccine. CDR3s include the opening cysteine and the closing phenylalanine or tryptophan. D genes are given only for firm matches. Some rows mark clone size as missing; the rest say once, few, many or name a class of expanded clone.

V gene: TRBV5-7; D gene: TRBD2; J gene: TRBJ2-5; clone size: few; CDR3 DNA: TGTGCCAGCAGCTTTGGCTGGACTAGCCCGGCTGATGAGACCCAGTACTTC; CDR3 protein: CASSFGWTSPADETQYF
V gene: TRBV7-2; D gene: NA; J gene: TRBJ2-3; clone size: few; CDR3 DNA: TGTGCCAGCAGCTTAAGGCGCCGGGGCGCAGATACGCAGTATTTT; CDR3 protein: CASSLRRRGADTQYF
V gene: TRBV5-1; D gene: NA; J gene: TRBJ2-3; clone size: NA; CDR3 DNA: TGCGCCAGCAGCTTGGGGAGAGTCGCAGATACGCAGTATTTT; CDR3 protein: CASSLGRVADTQYF
V gene: TRBV5-1; D gene: TRBD2; J gene: TRBJ2-3; clone size: NA; CDR3 DNA: TGCGCCAGCAGCTTGGCTCTAGCGGGGGACACAGATACGCAGTATTTT; CDR3 protein: CASSLALAGDTDTQYF
V gene: TRBV20-1; D gene: TRBD1; J gene: TRBJ2-7; clone size: few; CDR3 DNA: TGCAGTGCCCTGGGACAGGTTTACTACGAGCAGTACTTC; CDR3 protein: CSALGQVYYEQYF
V gene: TRBV12-3/TRBV12-4; D gene: NA; J gene: TRBJ1-3; clone size: few; CDR3 DNA: TGTGCCAGCAGCTCCGGGACGACCATATATTTT; CDR3 protein: CASSSGTTIYF
V gene: TRBV12-3/TRBV12-4; D gene: NA; J gene: TRBJ1-5; clone size: NA; CDR3 DNA: TGTGCCAGCGCCCCGGACACGAGCAATCAGCCCCAGCATTTT; CDR3 protein: CASAPDTSNQPQHF
V gene: TRBV6-1; D gene: NA; J gene: TRBJ1-1; clone size: NA; CDR3 DNA: TGTGCCAGCCACGCGGCTGGGAGGGGAAACACTGAAGCTTTCTTT; CDR3 protein: CASHAAGRGNTEAFF
V gene: TRBV6-1; D gene: NA; J gene: TRBJ2-5; clone size: NA; CDR3 DNA: TGTGCCAGCAGTAGGAAATGGGGTCGATTCAAAGAGACCCAGTACTTC; CDR3 protein: CASSRKWGRFKETQYF
V gene: TRBV6-2/TRBV6-3; D gene: NA; J gene: TRBJ2-7; clone size: NA; CDR3 DNA: TGTGCCAGCAGTCGCATACAGAGCTCCTACGAGCAGTACTTC; CDR3 protein: CASSRIQSSYEQYF
V gene: TRBV6-5; D gene: TRBD1; J gene: TRBJ1-2; clone size: few; CDR3 DNA: TGTGCCAGCAGTTGGGGGACAGCGACCTATGGCTACACCTTC; CDR3 protein: CASSWGTATYGYTF
V gene: TRBV5-5; D gene: NA; J gene: TRBJ2-3; clone size: NA; CDR3 DNA: TGTGCCAGCAGCTTGGCCCCGCCGGCACAAATTTCCACAGATACGCAGTATTTT; CDR3 protein: CASSLAPPAQISTDTQYF
V gene: TRBV12-3/TRBV12-4; D gene: NA; J gene: TRBJ2-2; clone size: few; CDR3 DNA: TGTGCCAGCAGTTTAGAGGCAGGCGGCGGGGAGCTGTTTTTT; CDR3 protein: CASSLEAGGGELFF
V gene: TRBV28; D gene: NA; J gene: TRBJ1-5; clone size: NA; CDR3 DNA: TGTGCCAGCAGTTGGCAGGGGCCCGATCAGCCCCAGCATTTT; CDR3 protein: CASSWQGPDQPQHF
V gene: TRBV6-2/TRBV6-3; D gene: NA; J gene: TRBJ2-2; clone size: once; CDR3 DNA: TGTGCCAGCAGCCCGTCGGGGATCGGGGAGCTGTTTTTT; CDR3 protein: CASSPSGIGELFF
V gene: TRBV20-1; D gene: NA; J gene: TRBJ1-2; clone size: few; CDR3 DNA: TGCAGTGCCAGGAGTGGCAGGGATGTCGATGGCTACACCTTC; CDR3 protein: CSARSGRDVDGYTF
V gene: TRBV10-3; D gene: NA; J gene: TRBJ1-1; clone size: NA; CDR3 DNA: TGTGCCATCAGTGTCGGGGAGAACACTGAAGCTTTCTTT; CDR3 protein: CAISVGENTEAFF
V gene: TRBV10-3; D gene: NA; J gene: TRBJ2-3; clone size: many; CDR3 DNA: TGTGCCATCAGTGATGAGTCTCGGAAAGCAGATACGCAGTATTTT; CDR3 protein: CAISDESRKADTQYF
V gene: TRBV9; D gene: TRBD1; J gene: TRBJ2-2; clone size: NA; CDR3 DNA: TGTGCCAGCAACAGGGGGCCAGGGGACACCGGGGAGCTGTTTTTT; CDR3 protein: CASNRGPGDTGELFF
V gene: TRBV5-5; D gene: NA; J gene: TRBJ2-3; clone size: few; CDR3 DNA: TGTGCCAGCAAATTTTTCGGGGCAGATACGCAGTATTTT; CDR3 protein: CASKFFGADTQYF
V gene: TRBV10-3; D gene: TRBD2; J gene: TRBJ2-1; clone size: NA; CDR3 DNA: TGTGCCATCACCGGGACTAGCGGGGGAAATGAGCAGTTCTTC; CDR3 protein: CAITGTSGGNEQFF
V gene: TRBV9; D gene: TRBD2; J gene: TRBJ2-1; clone size: NA; CDR3 DNA: TGTGCCAGCAGCCCCCGGGGTAGCGGGAGGGCGAATGAGCAGTTCTTC; CDR3 protein: CASSPRGSGRANEQFF
V gene: TRBV12-3/TRBV12-4; D gene: NA; J gene: TRBJ2-7; clone size: few; CDR3 DNA: TGTGCCAGCAGTTTAAAGCGGGCCAGGGTGTCTTACGAGCAGTACTTC; CDR3 protein: CASSLKRARVSYEQYF
V gene: TRBV20-1; D gene: NA; J gene: TRBJ1-4; clone size: few; CDR3 DNA: TGCAGTGCTGGGGACCGATGGGGAAATGAAAAACTGTTTTTT; CDR3 protein: CSAGDRWGNEKLFF
V gene: TRBV20-1; D gene: NA; J gene: TRBJ2-1; clone size: NA; CDR3 DNA: TGCAGTGCTAGTTTGGGTAGCGGAAATGAGCAGTTCTTC; CDR3 protein: CSASLGSGNEQFF
V gene: TRBV5-1; D gene: NA; J gene: TRBJ2-3; clone size: NA; CDR3 DNA: TGCGCCAGCAGTCGTGGGGACCCGAGCACAGATACGCAGTATTTT; CDR3 protein: CASSRGDPSTDTQYF
V gene: TRBV3-1; D gene: NA; J gene: TRBJ2-1; clone size: NA; CDR3 DNA: TGTGCCAGCAGGGCATTGTTGGCTCGGGAGCAGTTCTTC; CDR3 protein: CASRALLAREQFF
V gene: TRBV5-1; D gene: NA; J gene: TRBJ2-3; clone size: few; CDR3 DNA: TGCGCCAGCAGCGTGTGGGGACGAGATACGCAGTATTTT; CDR3 protein: CASSVWGRDTQYF
V gene: TRBV9; D gene: NA; J gene: TRBJ1-6; clone size: NA; CDR3 DNA: TGTGCCAGCAGCGTCCGTCAAGACAGTCGGTCACCCCTCCACTTT; CDR3 protein: CASSVRQDSRSPLHF
V gene: TRBV7-9; D gene: NA; J gene: TRBJ2-7; clone size: few; CDR3 DNA: TGTGCCAGCAGCTTAGGGGGGATACATGTCGCCTACGAGCAGTACTTC; CDR3 protein: CASSLGGIHVAYEQYF
V gene: TRBV6-2/TRBV6-3; D gene: NA; J gene: TRBJ2-2; clone size: few; CDR3 DNA: TGTGCCAGCAGTCAAACTAGGTCCGCCGGGGAGCTGTTTTTT; CDR3 protein: CASSQTRSAGELFF
V gene: TRBV12-3/TRBV12-4; D gene: NA; J gene: TRBJ1-2; clone size: many; CDR3 DNA: TGTGCCAGCAGTTTAGATCCAGCCTATGGCTACACCTTC; CDR3 protein: CASSLDPAYGYTF
V gene: TRBV5-4; D gene: NA; J gene: TRBJ2-1; clone size: few; CDR3 DNA: TGTGCCAGCAGCTTGCAGGGACCGGGCAATGAGCAGTTCTTC; CDR3 protein: CASSLQGPGNEQFF
V gene: TRBV6-2/TRBV6-3; D gene: TRBD1; J gene: TRBJ2-7; clone size: NA; CDR3 DNA: TGTGCCAGCAGTGACGGGACAGGGCCCTACGAGCAGTACTTC; CDR3 protein: CASSDGTGPYEQYF
V gene: TRBV30; D gene: NA; J gene: TRBJ2-1; clone size: few; CDR3 DNA: TGTGCCTGGAGTGTACCCATCCCTCGCGGGGACTACAATGAGCAGTTCTTC; CDR3 protein: CAWSVPIPRGDYNEQFF
V gene: TRBV9; D gene: NA; J gene: TRBJ2-2; clone size: few; CDR3 DNA: TGTGCCAGCAGCGCGGACCTTCCGAACACCGGGGAGCTGTTTTTT; CDR3 protein: CASSADLPNTGELFF
V gene: TRBV20-1; D gene: NA; J gene: TRBJ2-3; clone size: NA; CDR3 DNA: TGCAGTGCCTCCTCCTTCCGGGGACTCACAGATACGCAGTATTTT; CDR3 protein: CSASSFRGLTDTQYF
V gene: TRBV29-1; D gene: NA; J gene: TRBJ1-1; clone size: few; CDR3 DNA: TGCAGCGTTGAGCTCGGGGCAGGGGCTGAAGCTTTCTTT; CDR3 protein: CSVELGAGAEAFF
V gene: TRBV6-5; D gene: NA; J gene: TRBJ2-5; clone size: NA; CDR3 DNA: TGTGCCAGCAGGATTGGGGAGACCCAGTACTTC; CDR3 protein: CASRIGETQYF
V gene: TRBV7-2; D gene: TRBD1; J gene: TRBJ2-5; clone size: NA; CDR3 DNA: TGTGCCAGCACCCGACAGGGAGTCCAAGAGACCCAGTACTTC; CDR3 protein: CASTRQGVQETQYF
V gene: TRBV6-2/TRBV6-3; D gene: NA; J gene: TRBJ2-1; clone size: NA; CDR3 DNA: TGTGCCAGCAGTTCCGCGGGGCTTTACAATGAGCAGTTCTTC; CDR3 protein: CASSSAGLYNEQFF